Listed here are 27 T cell receptor beta chains from one sample, sequenced in a study of blood T cells in healthy people across ages. Through a sample-barcoded 5' primer and a J-beta primer mix, a second PCR was run for roughly 6 to 12 cycles. Each CDR3 protein gets one entry after TCRdb re-called the 5' RACE reads with MiXCR. The sample yields about a million distinct CDR3 sequences, roughly half seen once. The sequenced sample was blood. Receptors were obtained from a woman in her sixties or seventies in good health.

This clonotype was counted a few times. This chain uses TRBV29-1 with TRBJ2-2; 13 positions agree with TRBD2. J was trimmed by 3 bases and V by 4 bases; bases with no gene match: 8. This CDR3 contains 17 residues. Germline V lookup: CDR1 SQVTM, CDR2 ANQGSEA. The CDR3, as DNA: TGCAGCGTTGCTGGACTAGCGGGAGACCCCGACACCGGGGAGCTGTTTTTT. Translating it yields CSVAGLAGDPDTGELFF.

This clonotype was recorded a few times. CDR3 sequence reads: CASSSQWVVKGEETQYF. The CDR3 nucleotides are TGTGCCAGCAGTTCGCAATGGGTAGTTAAGGGGGAAGAGACCCAGTACTTC. The V and J genes are TRBV6-6 and TRBJ2-5, with D perhaps TRBD1 (6 bases). This CDR3 contains 17 residues. Germline loops: CDR1 MNHNY, CDR2 SVGAGI (reference sequence). V dropped 4 bases and J dropped 3 bases, with 21 bases sitting between them.

The CDR3 region is CASSVGATSTDTQYF. For the CDR3, the DNA is TGTGCCAGCAGCGTAGGAGCGACTAGCACAGATACGCAGTATTTT. This chain links TRBV9 with TRBJ2-3; D unclear. Trimming took off 0 bases at V and 0 bases at J, with 8 bases between the two ends. The CDR3 length is 15 residues. Germline values: CDR1 SGDLS, CDR2 YYNGEE.

The chain couples TRBV10-3 to TRBJ1-2; the D gene is possibly TRBD1 (5 bases). This CDR3 region has 12 residues. V was trimmed by 6 bases and J by 8 bases, leaving 13 bases between them. Per the germline V gene, CDR1 is ENHRY and CDR2 is SYGVKD. CDR3 residues: CAISWGARGYTF. In DNA, the CDR3 is TGTGCCATCAGCTGGGGCGCAAGGGGCTACACCTTC.

This clonotype was found a few times. V gene TRBV7-2 combines with J gene TRBJ1-2; D is possibly TRBD1 (6 bases). This CDR3 region has 15 residues. The V end lost 1 base, the J end lost 9 bases, and 18 bases lay between the germline ends. CDR1 SGHTA and CDR2 FQGNSA come from the germline V gene. CDR3 nucleotide sequence: TGTGCCAGCAGCTTAGAATCCGGGACAATCGCTAGCTACACCTTC. Translated, it gives CASSLESGTIASYTF.

This chain connects TRBV16 to TRBJ2-7; D is unresolved. The CDR3 totals 12 residues. Germline V gene sequence: CDR1 KGHSY, CDR2 FQNENV. Trimming left V 3 bases short and J 5 bases short, with 8 bases between. In DNA, the CDR3 is TGTGCCAGCAGCCAGAATCGGGACGAGCAGTACTTC. This encodes CASSQNRDEQYF.

The chain carries TRBV10-3 and TRBJ2-3; TRBD2 agrees at 7 bases. CDR3 length: 15 residues. The germline V gene has CDR1 ENHRY and CDR2 SYGVKD. V trimming: 5 bases; J trimming: 4 bases; junction bases outside the gene matches: 9. In DNA, the CDR3 is TGTGCCATCAGTACCGGGACTACCGGGGCAGATACGCAGTATTTT. It translates to CAISTGTTGADTQYF.

The V and J genes are TRBV7-2 and TRBJ2-4; D is unresolved. CDR1 and CDR2 (germline): SGHTA, FQGNSA. The germline V and J ends were trimmed by 2 bases and 0 bases, with 14 bases remaining between them. This CDR3 contains 17 residues. CDR3 in DNA: TGTGCCAGCAGCTTATTTTCTTCCGACTTAGCCAAAAACATTCAGTACTTC. Protein: CASSLFSSDLAKNIQYF.

This chain joins TRBV7-2 and TRBJ2-3; the match to TRBD2 covers 11 bases. The germline V gene has CDR1 SGHTA and CDR2 FQGNSA. This CDR3 contains 17 residues. After removal of 0 bases from V and 4 bases from J, the junction contained 6 bases not matched to a gene. CDR3 loop: CASSLARLAGRADTQYF. The CDR3 DNA follows: TGTGCCAGCAGCTTAGCGAGACTAGCGGGAAGGGCAGATACGCAGTATTTT.

This clonotype was observed a handful of times. This chain links TRBV4-1 with TRBJ1-4; TRBD1 matches at 10 bases. Germline CDR1 reads MGHRA; CDR2 reads YSYEKL. The CDR3 length is 14 residues. Trimming took 3 bases from V and 6 from J; bases not matched to a gene: 1. The CDR3 coding sequence is TGCGCCAGCAGCCACGGGACAGGGGATGAAAAACTGTTTTTT. Amino acid sequence: CASSHGTGDEKLFF.

This chain connects TRBV9 to TRBJ2-1, with 8 bases that match TRBD2. There are 16 residues in the CDR3. Germline CDR1 reads SGDLS; CDR2 reads YYNGEE. V shed 0 bases and J 0 bases; nucleotides not matched to a gene: 2. The CDR3: CASSVESGSSYNEQFF. CDR3 coding DNA: TGTGCCAGCAGCGTAGAGAGCGGGAGCTCCTACAATGAGCAGTTCTTC. Using reference TRBV9 and TRBJ2-1 for the parts outside the CDR3, the full variable domain is DSGVTQTPKHLITATGQRVTLRCSPRSGDLSVYWYQQSLDQGLQFLIQYYNGEERAKGNILERFSAQQFPDLHSELNLSSLELGDSALYFCASSVESGSSYNEQFFGPGTRLTVL.

The chain joins TRBV28 to TRBJ1-3; D remains unclear. The V gene's germline CDR1 is MDHEN and CDR2 SYDVKM. V lost 5 bases, J lost 2 bases, and 7 bases lay in between. This CDR3 has 13 amino acids. The CDR3 region is CASSRTTGNTIYF. The DNA of the CDR3 is TGTGCCAGCAGTCGGACGACTGGAAACACCATATATTTT.

This clonotype turned up a few times. The chain combines TRBV29-1 with TRBJ2-3; 7 positions agree with TRBD1. The CDR3 has 15 amino acids. CDR1 and CDR2 from the germline V gene are SQVTM and ANQGSEA. The ends lost 4 bases at V and 5 bases at J; junction bases unmatched: 12. The CDR3 DNA sequence: TGCAGCGTTGTGTCGGAGACAGGGATGGGAGATACGCAGTATTTT. Translation: CSVVSETGMGDTQYF.

Here the CDR3 reads CASSALGGSSGMPAQYF. CDR3 in DNA: TGCGCCAGCAGCGCGCTAGGGGGGTCTAGCGGGATGCCGGCCCAGTACTTC. This sequence joins TRBV4-1 and TRBJ2-5, with 9 bases aligning to TRBD2. The CDR3 spans 17 residues. With 5 bases clipped from V and 9 bases from J, the junction kept 19 bases outside the gene matches. Germline lookup yields CDR1 MGHRA and CDR2 YSYEKL.

Only a few counts were recorded for this clonotype. This chain connects TRBV20-1 to TRBJ2-7; 7 nucleotides align to TRBD2. This CDR3 contains 15 residues. The V and J ends lost 0 bases and 2 bases, in that order; junction bases with no gene match: 7. Germline loops: CDR1 DFQATT, CDR2 SNEGSKA (reference sequence). CDR3 in amino acids: CSARDGGSFTYEQYF. The CDR3 bases are TGCAGTGCTAGAGACGGCGGGAGTTTTACCTACGAGCAGTACTTC.

This clonotype was seen a handful of times. The gene calls are TRBV18 and TRBJ2-5; maybe TRBD2 (6 bases). V was pared by 4 bases and J by 5 bases, with 20 bases between. CDR3 length: 16 residues. The germline V gene encodes CDR1 KGHSH and CDR2 LQKENI. CDR3 nucleotide sequence: TGTGCCAGCTCACAACTCGCCCGGGGGAACGGTGAGACCCAGTACTTC. This sequence encodes CASSQLARGNGETQYF.

A few counts support this clonotype. The V gene is TRBV9, the J gene TRBJ2-7, with TRBD2 matching 7 bases. CDR1 is SGDLS, CDR2 YYNGEE, per germline. Trimming cost V 6 bases and J 0 bases; bases outside gene matches: 12. The CDR3 contains 16 residues. In nucleotides, the CDR3 is TGTGCCAGCAACGGAGCCCAAAGCGGGAACTCCTACGAGCAGTACTTC. Translating it yields CASNGAQSGNSYEQYF.

The chain carries TRBV7-2 and TRBJ2-3; the D is unclear. This CDR3 spans 14 amino acids. The V end was cut by 8 bases, the J end by 1 base, with 13 bases between. The germline V gene has CDR1 SGHTA and CDR2 FQGNSA. The CDR3 DNA reads TGTGCCAGCCGCTGGAGAGGTCGCACAGATACGCAGTATTTT. This sequence encodes CASRWRGRTDTQYF.

The table lists this clonotype with a few counts. This chain uses TRBV29-1 with TRBJ2-7; D tentatively fits TRBD1 or TRBD2 (5 bases each). V shed 7 bases and J shed 5 bases, with 15 bases lying between them. The CDR3 is made up of 12 amino acids. Germline-derived CDR1 and CDR2 are SQVTM and ANQGSEA. The CDR3 reads CSAVFWGNEQYF. The CDR3 region has the DNA TGCAGCGCCGTGTTTTGGGGGAACGAGCAGTACTTC.

This CDR3 is CSAPNKGTDTQYF. Written as DNA, the CDR3 is TGCAGTGCCCCGAACAAGGGGACAGATACGCAGTATTTT. The rearrangement links TRBV20-1 to TRBJ2-3, with a possible D match to TRBD1 (5 bases). The germline gives CDR1 DFQATT, CDR2 SNEGSKA (reference sequence). This CDR3 contains 13 residues. Trimming shortened V by 6 bases and J by 3 bases, and 13 bases separated the two germline ends.

The chain combines TRBV7-7 with TRBJ2-5, with TRBD1 identical over 10 bases. Germline CDR1 and CDR2: SSHAT and FNYEAQ (reference sequence). The CDR3 length is 15 residues. V lost 5 bases to trimming and J lost 5 bases; unmatched junction nucleotides: 8. CDR3 loop: CASSMGTGVSETQYF. The DNA of the CDR3 is TGTGCCAGCAGCATGGGGACAGGGGTCTCGGAGACCCAGTACTTC. Full variable domain (rest looked up from reference TRBV7-7 and TRBJ2-5): GAGVSQSPRYKVTKRGQDVTLRCDPISSHATLYWYQQALGQGPEFLTYFNYEAQPDKSGLPSDRFSAERPEGSISTLTIQRTEQRDSAMYRCASSMGTGVSETQYFGPGTRLLVL.

This clonotype was seen a handful of times. The CDR3 region has the DNA TGCGCCAGCAGCCAAGGGGGGTTTGAGACCCAGTACTTC. Translated: CASSQGGFETQYF. J is TRBJ2-5 and V is TRBV4-1; D assignment may be TRBD1 or TRBD2 (5 bases each). This CDR3 has 13 amino acids. V dropped 1 base and J dropped 5 bases, with 8 bases sitting between them. The germline V gene encodes CDR1 MGHRA and CDR2 YSYEKL.

This chain connects TRBV27 to TRBJ2-3, with 11 nucleotides matching TRBD2. After removal of 3 bases from V and 7 bases from J, the junction contained 15 bases not matched to a gene. Germline values: CDR1 MNHEY, CDR2 SMNVEV (reference sequence). This CDR3 comprises 18 residues. The CDR3 nucleotides are TGTGCCAGCAGTTTGGGACTAGCGGAAATACGGGACTTGAATACGCAGTATTTT. Its translation: CASSLGLAEIRDLNTQYF.

The rearrangement joins TRBV7-9 to TRBJ2-7; D is possibly TRBD1 (6 bases). V lost 6 bases to trimming and J lost 3 bases, with 12 bases between them. Looked up from germline, CDR1 is SEHNR and CDR2 is FQNEAQ (reference sequence). This CDR3 has 13 residues. The CDR3 nucleotides read TGTGCCAGCAGGACAGGAGAAGACTACGAGCAGTACTTC. Its protein product is CASRTGEDYEQYF.

This clonotype was picked up one time. V gene TRBV7-6 combines with J gene TRBJ1-2; D unclear. The CDR3 covers 14 residues. Germline V gene lookup returns CDR1 SGHVS and CDR2 FNYEAQ. V was clipped by 1 base and J by 0 bases, with 6 bases between them. The CDR3 DNA reads TGTGCCAGCAGCTTAGAGGCAGCTAACTATGGCTACACCTTC. It encodes CASSLEAANYGYTF.

This sequence joins TRBV29-1 and TRBJ2-2; TRBD2 is a possible D gene (5 bases). Looked up from germline, CDR1 is SQVTM and CDR2 is ANQGSEA. Trimming cost V 6 bases and J 6 bases, with 14 bases left between them. The CDR3 consists of 13 residues. Here the CDR3 DNA reads TGCAGCGTCCAACGGTCGGGATCCGGGGAGCTGTTTTTT. Protein: CSVQRSGSGELFF.

V is TRBV4-1 and J is TRBJ2-7; D ambiguous. The length of the CDR3 is 11 residues. Trimming removed 4 bases at V and 5 bases at J, with 6 bases between. Germline values: CDR1 MGHRA, CDR2 YSYEKL. In DNA, the CDR3 is TGCGCCAGCAGCCGCGAGCACGAGCAGTACTTC. It specifies CASSREHEQYF.